A selection of T cell receptor beta chains follows, all from one sample in a study of CD8 T cells in ankylosing spondylitis. TCRdb passed the 5' RACE reads through MiXCR, listing each CDR3 protein once. In the table there are approximately 350,000 distinct CDR3 sequences, more than 20% of which are singletons. Sequencing was carried out using blood, either unsorted or a sorted T cell fraction (not recorded which). These receptor sequences come from a male donor with ankylosing spondylitis or in good health (not recorded which). The CDR3 runs from the conserved cysteine through the conserved F or W. A D gene is named only where the DNA matches it firmly. Expanded clones get a size class; other rows say once, few or many, or leave the size out.

V	J	D	size	CDR3	DNA
TRBV6-5	TRBJ2-3	TRBD2	few	CASSYLRGSTDTQYF	TGTGCCAGCAGTTACTTGCGGGGGAGCACAGATACGCAGTATTTT
TRBV7-2	TRBJ2-5	.	.	CASSFTGLETQYF	TGTGCCAGCAGCTTCACAGGGTTGGAGACCCAGTACTTC
TRBV5-1	TRBJ2-7	.	few	CASSPDHYEQYF	TGCGCCAGCAGCCCCGACCACTACGAGCAGTACTTC
TRBV28	TRBJ1-6	.	.	CASRDEGSSYNSPLHF	TGTGCCAGCAGGGACGAGGGGAGCTCCTATAATTCACCCCTCCACTTT
TRBV6-4	TRBJ2-7	.	many	CASSEKPDSSYEQYF	TGTGCCAGCAGTGAAAAACCGGACAGTTCCTACGAGCAGTACTTC
TRBV12-3/TRBV12-4	TRBJ2-7	.	few	CASSIGQSEQYF	TGTGCCAGCAGCATCGGACAGAGCGAGCAGTACTTC
TRBV7-8	TRBJ2-7	TRBD2	few	CASSLGRGIYEQYF	TGTGCCAGCAGCTTAGGGCGGGGGATCTACGAGCAGTACTTC
TRBV5-5	TRBJ2-1	TRBD2	.	CASSPNPAGLPPGFF	TGTGCCAGCAGCCCCAATCCAGCGGGGTTACCCCCAGGGTTCTTC
TRBV9	TRBJ1-5	.	.	CASSPGWGVQPQHF	TGTGCCAGCAGCCCCGGTTGGGGCGTGCAGCCCCAGCATTTT
TRBV14	TRBJ2-3	TRBD1	.	CASSQGGQYTDTQYF	TGTGCCAGCAGCCAAGGGGGACAGTACACAGATACGCAGTATTTT
TRBV12-3/TRBV12-4	TRBJ2-7	TRBD2	.	CASSFSSGGNYEQYF	TGTGCCAGCAGTTTTTCTAGCGGGGGAAACTACGAGCAGTACTTC
TRBV29-1	TRBJ2-1	.	few	CSVGSYNEQFF	TGCAGCGTTGGCAGTTATAATGAGCAGTTCTTC
TRBV21-1	TRBJ1-2	.	few	CASRTDRKLNYGYTF	TGTGCCAGCAGGACCGACAGGAAACTTAACTATGGCTACACCTTC
TRBV20-1	TRBJ2-1	TRBD1	many	CSARDGQGDHNEQFF	TGCAGTGCTAGAGATGGTCAGGGGGATCACAATGAGCAGTTCTTC
TRBV6-5	TRBJ2-3	TRBD2	.	CASSYSGGGATDTQYF	TGTGCCAGCAGTTACTCCGGCGGGGGGGCGACAGATACGCAGTATTTT
TRBV20-1	TRBJ2-5	.	.	CSARDSSLTQYF	TGCAGTGCTAGAGATTCAAGTCTGACCCAGTACTTC
TRBV2	TRBJ2-7	TRBD2	.	CASSDYSGGFPPDEQYF	TGTGCCAGCAGTGACTATAGCGGGGGCTTCCCACCGGACGAGCAGTACTTC
TRBV9	TRBJ2-3	TRBD1	few	CASSARTGGPTDTQYF	TGTGCCAGCAGCGCCAGGACAGGGGGTCCCACAGATACGCAGTATTTT
TRBV4-2	TRBJ2-1	.	many	CASRHDPTSLEQFF	TGTGCCAGCAGACACGATCCCACTAGTCTTGAGCAGTTCTTC
TRBV28	TRBJ2-5	TRBD2	.	CASSPRLAPNQETQYF	TGTGCCAGCAGCCCCCGACTAGCGCCGAACCAAGAGACCCAGTACTTC
TRBV12-3/TRBV12-4	TRBJ2-2	.	few	CASSFIGTGELFF	TGTGCCAGCAGTTTTATCGGCACCGGGGAGCTGTTTTTT
TRBV3-1	TRBJ2-2	.	few	CASSQDRGANTGELFF	TGTGCCAGCAGCCAAGATAGGGGGGCAAACACCGGGGAGCTGTTTTTT
TRBV7-8	TRBJ1-3	TRBD1	many	CASSWTGWGSGNTIYF	TGTGCCAGCAGCTGGACAGGGTGGGGCTCTGGAAACACCATATATTTT
TRBV10-3	TRBJ2-7	.	few	CAISEGDLSYEQYF	TGTGCCATCAGTGAGGGCGACCTCTCCTACGAGCAGTACTTC
TRBV6-6	TRBJ2-7	TRBD1	few	CASRDRGNEQYF	TGTGCCAGCAGAGACAGGGGAAACGAGCAGTACTTC
TRBV5-6	TRBJ2-1	.	many	CASSLASSYNEQFF	TGTGCCAGCAGCTTGGCATCCTCCTACAATGAGCAGTTCTTC